The T cell receptor (beta chain) under discussion was sequenced for a study of technical replicates of blood from a handful of donors. This CDR3 contains 12 residues. Trimming removed 4 bases at V and 1 base at J, with 4 bases between. Per germline, CDR1 WNHNN and CDR2 SYGVQD (reference sequence). The repertoire was sequenced with immunoSEQ multiplex PCR; TCRdb's copy has only in-frame clones and lacks some. The sample holds about 85,000 clones, just under 95% seen once. The sample consisted of T cells isolated from PBMCs. This clonotype was obtained from a human donor in good health. The chain has TRBV10-1 and TRBJ1-1; D not resolved. The CDR3 DNA reads as TGCGCCAGCAGTGCTAGGAACACTGAAGCTTTCTTT. This gives the protein CASSARNTEAFF.